The following is a T cell receptor (beta chain) sequence with its context. Per the original methods: Reference gene primers were amplified, and this amplification served to estimate nucleated cell counts. Here immunoSEQ multiplex PCR was the method, and the copy in TCRdb shows in-frame clones only, minus some. Clone size and the V and J calls come from that table; the DNA yielded D and trimming. Of roughly 80,000 clones listed, almost 85% are singletons. V was pared by 0 bases and J by 0 bases, with 8 bases between. The V gene's germline CDR1 is LGHNA and CDR2 YSLEER. The CDR3 spans 15 residues. This specimen comes from a study of blood T cell repertoires in COVID-19. Study as a whole: Donors in the United States, Italy and Spain gave samples during acute or convalescent COVID-19. Sample material is recorded as cDNA or gDNA derived from T cells, B-cell-depleted T cells, or PBMCs.

The origin of this receptor is a man aged 50-59 years with acute or convalescent COVID-19. The specimen sequenced was peripheral blood. The rearrangement uses TRBV4-3 and TRBJ1-1; D unclear. CDR3 amino acids: CASSQEADMNTEAFF. The CDR3 DNA is TGCGCCAGCAGCCAAGAGGCAGACATGAACACTGAAGCTTTCTTT.